This TCR beta chain was sequenced in a study of Ad26.COV2.S vaccination and SARS-CoV-2 variants. Trimming removed 0 bases from V and 5 bases from J, with 8 bases in between. CDR1 is SGHNT and CDR2 is YYREEE in the germline V gene (reference sequence). This CDR3 spans 13 amino acids. Treatment defined: roughly 18 received Ad26.COV2.S at low or high dose, single or two shots; roughly 5 received placebo; per-sample allocation not given. Sampling took place 63 days after the first vaccine or placebo injection. Generated by immunoSEQ multiplex PCR, the TCRdb table keeps only in-frame clones and is missing some. There are some 300,000 clones in the sample; about 85% occur only once, and approximately 2% lies in the top ten.

The material was peripheral blood, obtained in a trial of Ad26.COV2.S vaccine versus placebo. The sequence was obtained from a person between 18 and 65 years old who received the Ad26.COV2.S COVID-19 vaccine or a placebo. The rearrangement links TRBV5-4 to TRBJ2-5, with a possible D match to TRBD2 (6 bases). The CDR3 region is CASSLARGETQYF. The CDR3 DNA reads as TGTGCCAGCAGCTTGGCCCGGGGGGAGACCCAGTACTTC.